This is a list of T cell receptor beta chains from one sample in a study of cytomegalovirus exposure and HLA in healthy donors. The protocol was immunoSEQ multiplex PCR, while the TCRdb copy is restricted to in-frame clones and leaves out a portion. The table has 150,000 or so clones, more than 70% seen once; the top ten hold less than 1.6%. Sequences were obtained from PBMCs. The receptors stem from a girl aged 10 to 17 in good health and CMV-seronegative. CDR3s include the opening cysteine and the closing phenylalanine or tryptophan. The order of the fields is V gene, D gene, clone size, J gene, CDR3 DNA, CDR3 protein. The D gene is left open where the match is weak. Where a row states a size, it is once, few, many or the class of an expanded clone; other rows omit it.

TRBV7-3	TRBD2	.	TRBJ2-2	TGTGCCAGCAGCTTAATGTCTAGCGGATATGCGAACACCGGGGAGCTGTTTTTT	CASSLMSSGYANTGELFF
TRBV6-1	TRBD1	few	TRBJ1-2	TGTGCCAGCAGAGCCACAGGGGCCTATGGCTACACCTTC	CASRATGAYGYTF
TRBV7-8	TRBD1	.	TRBJ2-7	TGTGCCAGCAGCTTTGGAGGACAGGAGACCTACGAGCAGTACTTC	CASSFGGQETYEQYF
TRBV2	.	.	TRBJ2-7	TGTGCCAGCAGTGCCCCAGGACAAAGATACGAGCAGTACTTC	CASSAPGQRYEQYF
TRBV14	TRBD1	once	TRBJ1-2	TGTGCCAGCAGCCGCGAGACAGGGTTCGGCTACACCTTC	CASSRETGFGYTF
TRBV9	TRBD1	.	TRBJ2-7	TGTGCCAGCAGCGTCGGACAGGGCGAGCAGTACTTC	CASSVGQGEQYF
TRBV27	TRBD1	.	TRBJ2-7	TGTGCCAGCAGTGTATCCGGGACAGGATCCTACGAGCAGTACTTC	CASSVSGTGSYEQYF
TRBV9	.	.	TRBJ1-1	TGTGCCAGCAGCGTAGAGTCGAAAGGCGGTGAAGCTTTCTTT	CASSVESKGGEAFF
TRBV15	.	.	TRBJ1-2	TGTGCCACCAGCAGAGAGACAGGCCGGATCTATGGCTACACCTTC	CATSRETGRIYGYTF
TRBV4-1	.	.	TRBJ1-3	TGCGCCAGCAGCCAAGGAGTATCTAGTGGAAACACCATATATTTT	CASSQGVSSGNTIYF
TRBV30	.	.	TRBJ2-1	TGTGCCTGGAACCCCACGAGAACTTCCGAACCCAATGAGCAGTTCTTC	CAWNPTRTSEPNEQFF
TRBV11-2	TRBD2	few	TRBJ2-1	TGTGCCAGCAAACGGGGGGACGGAGAGCAGTTCTTC	CASKRGDGEQFF
TRBV5-4	.	.	TRBJ2-5	TGTGCCAGCAGCCCGCTGGGGGCGTCGAGGGGAGAGACCCAGTACTTC	CASSPLGASRGETQYF
TRBV5-1	.	.	TRBJ2-7	TGCGCCAGCAGCTCCGCAGGGCACCCCTACGAGCAGTACTTC	CASSSAGHPYEQYF
TRBV19	TRBD1	.	TRBJ1-2	TGTGCCAGTATCCCAGGGGTAGGGACAGGCGGGATGAATGGCTACACCTTC	CASIPGVGTGGMNGYTF
TRBV7-2	TRBD1	.	TRBJ1-2	TGTGCCAGCAGTGGCTCCCGGGACAGGGGATTCTGGGGCTATGGCTACACCTTC	CASSGSRDRGFWGYGYTF
TRBV6-1	.	.	TRBJ1-1	TGTGCCAGCAGTGGCCGGGGATTCACTGAAGCTTTCTTT	CASSGRGFTEAFF
TRBV7-9	.	.	TRBJ2-1	TGTGCCAGCAGCTTGGTAGTTAGTGAGCAGTTCTTC	CASSLVVSEQFF
TRBV7-3	TRBD1	.	TRBJ2-3	TGTGCCAGCAGCTCTCACAGGGGAGATACGCAGTATTTT	CASSSHRGDTQYF
TRBV5-1	.	.	TRBJ1-2	TGCGCCAGCAGTACGGATCCCAGCGGTACTAACTATGGCTACACCTTC	CASSTDPSGTNYGYTF
TRBV9	TRBD2	.	TRBJ2-7	TGTGCCAGCAGCGTAGGGGAGGGAACGACCTCCTACGAGCAGTACTTC	CASSVGEGTTSYEQYF
TRBV5-5	TRBD1	.	TRBJ1-5	TGTGCCAGCAGCACCGGGACAGGGGGTGAATTTGGGGTAGTGAATCAGCCCCAGCATTTT	CASSTGTGGEFGVVNQPQHF
TRBV5-1	TRBD1	.	TRBJ1-2	TGCGCCAGCAGCGTCCCGGTCACAGGGGATGGCTACACCTTC	CASSVPVTGDGYTF
TRBV29-1	TRBD1	medium-sized	TRBJ2-5	TGCAGCGTCGACAGGGGTGGAGGAGAGACCCAGTACTTC	CSVDRGGGETQYF
TRBV7-9	TRBD2	.	TRBJ2-3	TGTGCCAGCAGCTTAGCTAGCGGGGGGTACGATACGCAGTATTTT	CASSLASGGYDTQYF
TRBV30	TRBD2	.	TRBJ2-3	TGTGCCCTTTGGGGGGGGTCGGCGGATACGCAGTATTTT	CALWGGSADTQYF
TRBV2	TRBD2	few	TRBJ2-5	TGTGCCAGCATGATACTAGCGGGGGACCCCATGCGGTACTTC	CASMILAGDPMRYF
TRBV10-3	.	.	TRBJ1-2	TGTGCCATCAGTGGCGGGGGCACAAGAGAAGGCTACACCTTC	CAISGGGTREGYTF
TRBV6-5	.	few	TRBJ2-7	TGTGCCAGCAGCCATAGCGGATACGAGCAGTACTTC	CASSHSGYEQYF
TRBV7-6	.	.	TRBJ1-5	TGTGCCAGCAGCTTAGGTGGGGCAGGGAATCAGCCCCAGCATTTT	CASSLGGAGNQPQHF
TRBV1	.	few	TRBJ2-1	TGCACCAGCAGCCCGAGACTAGCGGGGGGGCCAAACCAATACTACAATGAGCAGTTCTTC	CTSSPRLAGGPNQYYNEQFF
TRBV4-1	.	.	TRBJ1-1	TGCGCCAGCAGGTTGCTTGGGGGCGCAAACACTGAAGCTTTCTTT	CASRLLGGANTEAFF
TRBV7-3	.	.	TRBJ2-1	TGTGCCAGCGGCCCGTTGCCGGGACTTTCCTACAATGAGCAGTTCTTC	CASGPLPGLSYNEQFF
TRBV2	TRBD1	few	TRBJ1-3	TGTGCCAGCAACTTCGCGGACAGGGCCTCCTCTGGGGAAAACACCATATATTTT	CASNFADRASSGENTIYF
TRBV6-6	.	.	TRBJ2-5	TGTGCCAGCACCGGGTCGGAGACCCAGTACTTC	CASTGSETQYF
TRBV25-1	TRBD1	.	TRBJ2-1	TGTGCCAGCAGTGGCCCAGGGGGCCCCTACAATGAGCAGTTCTTC	CASSGPGGPYNEQFF
TRBV6-1	TRBD1	.	TRBJ1-5	TGTGCCAGCAGTGAACTACAGATGGGGACAGCCTATAGCAATCAGCCCCAGCATTTT	CASSELQMGTAYSNQPQHF
TRBV2	.	.	TRBJ1-1	TGTGCCAGTACATTATCGAACACTGAAGCTTTCTTT	CASTLSNTEAFF
TRBV6-1	.	.	TRBJ2-1	TGTGCCAGCAGTGAAGAGGGGACTTCGAATGAGCAGTTCTTC	CASSEEGTSNEQFF
TRBV7-9	.	.	TRBJ2-1	TGTGCCAGCAGCAAGGCGGCAGTCGAGCAGTTCTTC	CASSKAAVEQFF
TRBV18	.	.	TRBJ1-1	TGTGCCAGCTCACTAAAACAGGGTCTTGAAGCTTTCTTT	CASSLKQGLEAFF
TRBV29-1	.	once	TRBJ2-7	TGCAGCGTCTCTTCCCGAGGCCGCCCCTCCGAGCAGTACTTC	CSVSSRGRPSEQYF
TRBV5-1	.	.	TRBJ1-1	TGCGCCAGCAGCCCGTACATGAACACTGAAGCTTTCTTT	CASSPYMNTEAFF
TRBV11-2	TRBD1	.	TRBJ2-5	TGTGCCAGCAGCACCGGGACAGGGATCGCCGAGACCCAGTACTTC	CASSTGTGIAETQYF
TRBV6-5	.	few	TRBJ1-1	TGTGCCAGCAGTTGGGGCAGGCTGGAGACTGAAGCTTTCTTT	CASSWGRLETEAFF
TRBV6-1	TRBD1	.	TRBJ1-4	TGTGCCAGCACCTACGGGGGGACAGGGAATGAAAAACTGTTTTTT	CASTYGGTGNEKLFF
TRBV5-6	.	.	TRBJ2-1	TGTGCCAGCAGCTGGGAGAATGAGCAGTTCTTC	CASSWENEQFF
TRBV4-1	TRBD2	.	TRBJ2-1	TGCGCCAGCAGCCAAGGACCGGGACTAGCGGGGAATGAGCAGTTCTTC	CASSQGPGLAGNEQFF